A single sample gave rise to the 27 T cell receptor beta chains below, sequenced in a study of control samples from healthy donors and cancer patients (dated by TCRdb to about 2020). Libraries were prepared through the immunoSEQ multiplex PCR assay. TCRdb stores this immuneACCESS table with in-frame sequences only. Part of the clones is absent; in the studies checked, under half of the shortfall reflects unresolved V genes, and no reason is known for the rest. The sample records some 150,000 clones, roughly 92% of which are singletons. The top ten hold over 10% of the sample. The sequenced sample was blood. These receptors were taken from a man aged 40-55 years in good health.

This rearrangement joins TRBV11-2 to TRBJ2-2; 8 nucleotides agree with TRBD2. V lost 1 base, J lost 0 bases, and 1 base stayed unmatched. The CDR3 runs to 16 residues. Germline V gene data show CDR1 as SGHAT and CDR2 as FQNNGV. The CDR3 spells CASSLGRGANTGELFF. CDR3 nucleotide sequence: TGTGCCAGCAGCTTAGGGCGGGGGGCGAACACCGGGGAGCTGTTTTTT.

This chain links TRBV4-1 with TRBJ2-7, with no clear D. Per germline, CDR1 MGHRA and CDR2 YSYEKL. With 3 bases removed from V and 4 bases from J, the gap between germline ends came to 16 bases. This CDR3 contains 15 residues. The CDR3, as DNA: TGCGCCAGCAGCCAGACCCCAGGCGTCGGATACGAGCAGTACTTC. Residues: CASSQTPGVGYEQYF.

The V and J genes are TRBV7-9 and TRBJ1-1, with 7 bases aligning to TRBD1. From germline, CDR1 is SEHNR and CDR2 FQNEAQ (reference sequence). The CDR3 spans 15 residues. V lost 5 bases, J lost 3 bases, and 9 bases stayed unmatched. CDR3 residues: CASSPRTGLHTEAFF. CDR3 bases: TGTGCCAGCAGCCCTCGGACAGGCCTACACACTGAAGCTTTCTTT.

The chain uses TRBV10-3 and TRBJ1-1; D unresolved. V was pared by 7 bases and J by 6 bases, with 12 bases between. Germline-derived CDR1 and CDR2 are ENHRY and SYGVKD. The CDR3 extends over 12 amino acids. The CDR3 region has the DNA TGTGCCATCATCGGGTCCGGGGCTGAAGCTTTCTTT. It is translated as CAIIGSGAEAFF.

The chain uses TRBV6-5 and TRBJ2-3, with 7 bases aligning to TRBD2. The trim removed 6 bases at V and 7 bases at J, leaving 13 bases unmatched. This CDR3 is built from 15 residues. Germline V gives CDR1 MNHEY, CDR2 SVGAGI. In nucleotides, the CDR3 is TGTGCCAGCAGCCTACTAGCGCTCAAGCCCCATACGCAGTATTTT. Residues: CASSLLALKPHTQYF.

The rearrangement links TRBV27 to TRBJ2-7; perhaps D is TRBD1 or TRBD2 (5 bases each). Per the germline V gene, CDR1 is MNHEY and CDR2 is SMNVEV (reference sequence). This CDR3 spans 15 amino acids. Trimming shortened V by 2 bases and J by 2 bases, and 13 bases separated the two germline ends. In DNA, the CDR3 is TGTGCCAGCAGTTTAATGTCGGGGCAGACCTACGAGCAGTACTTC. Its translation: CASSLMSGQTYEQYF.

The rearrangement uses TRBV2 and TRBJ2-2, with D perhaps TRBD1 (6 bases). The ends were cut back, 4 bases at V and 0 bases at J, with 6 bases in the middle. Per the germline V gene, CDR1 is SNHLY and CDR2 is FYNNEI. The CDR3 consists of 14 residues. DNA of the CDR3: TGTGCCAGCAGTGGACAGGCGAACACCGGGGAGCTGTTTTTT. This codes for CASSGQANTGELFF.

CDR3 in amino acids: CASSAWSGYGYTF. As DNA, the CDR3 is TGTGCCAGCAGCGCCTGGAGCGGCTATGGCTACACCTTC. The chain is built from TRBV9 and TRBJ1-2, with D hard to call. CDR3 size: 13 residues. The germline gives CDR1 SGDLS, CDR2 YYNGEE. Trimming pared 3 bases from V and 4 bases from J, leaving 10 bases between.

The rearrangement joins TRBV19 to TRBJ1-5, with 9 bases identical to TRBD1. The CDR3 contains 16 residues. From germline, CDR1 is LNHDA and CDR2 SQIVND (reference sequence). Trimming cost V 6 bases and J 6 bases; bases outside gene matches: 12. CDR3 in amino acids: CASRKTGGSMGQPQHF. The CDR3 region has the DNA TGTGCCAGTAGGAAAACAGGGGGCTCTATGGGTCAGCCCCAGCATTTT.

The chain links TRBV5-5 to TRBJ2-7; 7 bases align to TRBD2. Germline V gene lookup returns CDR1 SGHKS and CDR2 YYEKEE (reference sequence). The CDR3 consists of 14 residues. The V and J ends lost 0 bases and 2 bases, in that order; junction bases with no gene match: 2. The CDR3 loop is CASSLVGGTYEQYF. In DNA form, the CDR3 reads TGTGCCAGCAGCTTGGTGGGGGGGACCTACGAGCAGTACTTC. Full variable domain (missing parts from reference TRBV5-5 and TRBJ2-7): DAGVTQSPTHLIKTRGQQVTLRCSPISGHKSVSWYQQVLGQGPQFIFQYYEKEERGRGNFPDRFSARQFPNYSSELNVNALLLGDSALYLCASSLVGGTYEQYFGPGTRLTVT.

The chain combines TRBV15 with TRBJ1-1; no clear D gene. The V gene's germline CDR1 is LNHNV and CDR2 YYDKDF (reference sequence). Trimming removed 4 bases from V and 1 base from J, with 10 bases in between. The CDR3 has 14 residues. The CDR3: CATSKGRQNTEAFF. The DNA of the CDR3 is TGTGCCACCAGCAAAGGACGGCAGAACACTGAAGCTTTCTTT.

This clone came up a few times. CDR3 sequence reads: CASSLVAATEAFF. DNA for the CDR3: TGCGCCAGCAGCTTGGTGGCAGCCACTGAAGCTTTCTTT. The V gene is TRBV5-1, the J gene TRBJ1-1; D not certain. Germline-derived CDR1 and CDR2 are SGHRS and YFSETQ. V lost 0 bases, J lost 4 bases, and 7 bases lay in between. The CDR3 is 13 amino acids. The variable domain in full, completed from reference TRBV5-1 and TRBJ1-1, reads KAGVTQTPRYLIKTRGQQVTLSCSPISGHRSVSWYQQTPGQGLQFLFEYFSETQRNKGNFPGRFSGRQFSNSRSEMNVSTLELGDSALYLCASSLVAATEAFFGQGTRLTVV.

J is TRBJ2-1 and V is TRBV19, with 8 bases aligning to TRBD2. Per germline, CDR1 LNHDA and CDR2 SQIVND (reference sequence). The CDR3 extends over 13 amino acids. The V segment lost 10 bases and the J segment 5 bases; nucleotides outside the gene matches: 7. This chain's CDR3 is CATKSGLDNEQFF. CDR3 in DNA: TGTGCCACTAAGTCGGGACTAGACAATGAGCAGTTCTTC.

A single count supports this clone. V gene TRBV10-3 combines with J gene TRBJ2-7; 9 nucleotides line up with TRBD1. The CDR3 spans 18 residues. V lost 10 bases to trimming and J lost 1 base; unmatched junction nucleotides: 20. Looked up from germline, CDR1 is ENHRY and CDR2 is SYGVKD. The CDR3 nucleotides are TGTGCCAGCAGAGATTATGGACCGGGACAGGGATTTTCCTACGAGCAGTACTTC. It translates to CASRDYGPGQGFSYEQYF.

This clone appeared a single time. The chain links TRBV7-2 to TRBJ1-1; D possibly corresponds to TRBD1 (5 bases). This CDR3 has 14 amino acids. V dropped 4 bases and J dropped 7 bases, with 16 bases sitting between them. Germline V lookup: CDR1 SGHTA, CDR2 FQGNSA. The CDR3 sequence is CASSSWIGDGEAFF. DNA for the CDR3: TGTGCCAGCAGCTCCTGGATCGGGGACGGTGAAGCTTTCTTT.

The V and J genes are TRBV11-3 and TRBJ2-7; 7 bases line up with TRBD1. This CDR3 spans 14 amino acids. V gave up 4 bases and J gave up 2 bases; unmatched junction bases: 5. Germline CDR1 reads SGHNT; CDR2 reads YENEEA. The CDR3 region is CASSSRDSPYEQYF. CDR3 DNA sequence: TGTGCCAGCAGCTCTCGGGACAGTCCCTACGAGCAGTACTTC.

J is TRBJ2-5 and V is TRBV6-5; TRBD2 matches at 7 bases. The junction had 11 bases not matched to a gene; V was cut back by 8 bases and J by 2 bases. CDR1 is MNHEY and CDR2 is SVGAGI in the germline V gene. The CDR3 has 15 amino acids. The CDR3 spells CASHSGKRAQETQYF. CDR3 nucleotide sequence: TGTGCCAGCCACAGCGGGAAAAGGGCGCAAGAGACCCAGTACTTC.

V and J are TRBV6-5 and TRBJ2-7, with 11 bases matching TRBD2. The germline V gene has CDR1 MNHEY and CDR2 SVGAGI. J was trimmed by 0 bases and V by 6 bases; bases with no gene match: 4. This CDR3 comprises 15 residues. The CDR3 loop is CASSLTSGASYEQYF. The CDR3 DNA follows: TGTGCCAGCAGCCTGACTAGCGGGGCCTCCTACGAGCAGTACTTC.

The chain carries TRBV6-2 or TRBV6-3 and TRBJ2-5; possibly TRBD2 for D (6 bases). In germline, CDR1 is MNHEY, CDR2 SVGEGT. The CDR3 is 15 amino acids. Trimming stripped 0 bases from V and 0 bases from J, with 8 bases between. The CDR3 nucleotides are TGTGCCAGCAGTTACTCGCGGGGTAACCAAGAGACCCAGTACTTC. This translates into CASSYSRGNQETQYF.

CDR3: CASSLAGGVTDTQYF. The CDR3 region has the DNA TGTGCCAGCAGCTTAGCGGGCGGGGTCACAGATACGCAGTATTTT. The chain employs TRBV7-2 and TRBJ2-3, with TRBD2 as a possible D gene (6 bases). This CDR3 has 15 residues. V lost 0 bases and J 2 bases, leaving 9 bases between the germline ends. From germline, CDR1 is SGHTA and CDR2 FQGNSA.

This sequence joins TRBV28 and TRBJ1-5; the D is unclear. Germline V lookup: CDR1 MDHEN, CDR2 SYDVKM. The CDR3 has 14 amino acids. Trimming shortened V by 4 bases and J by 5 bases, and 12 bases separated the two germline ends. The CDR3 sequence is CASSSLSLYQPQHF. In nucleotides, the CDR3 is TGTGCCAGCAGTTCACTGTCCCTATATCAGCCCCAGCATTTT.

The J gene is TRBJ2-5, the V gene TRBV15; possibly TRBD2 for D (5 bases). The V gene's germline CDR1 is LNHNV and CDR2 YYDKDF (reference sequence). V lost 3 bases, J lost 5 bases, and 16 bases lay in between. The CDR3 is made up of 15 amino acids. Here the CDR3 reads CATSSPSRARETQYF. For the CDR3, the DNA is TGTGCCACCAGCAGTCCATCGAGGGCTCGGGAGACCCAGTACTTC.

V usage is TRBV21-1 and J usage is TRBJ2-7. TRBV21-1 is classified as a pseudogene. The CDR3 totals 17 residues. The CDR3 nucleotides are TGTGCCAGCAGCAAAGATTTGGGCTCAAGAGGCCTCTACGAGCAGTACTTC. Translation: CASSKDLGSRGLYEQYF.

The J gene is TRBJ1-2, the V gene TRBV7-9; TRBD1 is a possible D gene (6 bases). The CDR3 contains 15 residues. V dropped 5 bases and J dropped 3 bases, with 16 bases sitting between them. Per the germline V gene, CDR1 is SEHNR and CDR2 is FQNEAQ (reference sequence). The DNA for the CDR3 is TGTGCCAGCAGCCTAAGCGGGGGGCGCGACTATGGCTACACCTTC. It translates to CASSLSGGRDYGYTF. Complete variable domain (other parts from reference TRBV7-9 and TRBJ1-2): DTGVSQNPRHKITKRGQNVTFRCDPISEHNRLYWYRQTLGQGPEFLTYFQNEAQLEKSRLLSDRFSAERPKGSFSTLEIQRTEQGDSAMYLCASSLSGGRDYGYTFGSGTRLTVV.

This clone was seen at least ten times. The rearrangement uses TRBV4-2 and TRBJ1-1; 8 bases match TRBD1. V shed 3 bases and J 6 bases; nucleotides not matched to a gene: 6. The CDR3 has 14 residues. CDR1 is LGHNA and CDR2 is YNFKEQ in the germline V gene. In DNA form, the CDR3 reads TGTGCCAGCAGCCAGGGACAGGTGACCGCTGAAGCTTTCTTT. The encoded protein is CASSQGQVTAEAFF.

This clone was seen only a few times. The chain carries TRBV30 and TRBJ1-6; D is possibly TRBD1 (5 bases). Germline CDR1 and CDR2: GTSNPN and SVGIG (reference sequence). The CDR3 runs to 13 residues. V lost 5 bases and J lost 10, with 15 bases in between. The chain's CDR3 is CAWRIDSGSPLHF. In DNA, the CDR3 is TGTGCCTGGCGTATAGACAGTGGATCACCCCTCCACTTT.

The V and J genes are TRBV24-1 and TRBJ2-3; D is possibly TRBD1 or TRBD2 (5 bases each). Deletions cut 3 bases from V and 5 bases from J, with 14 bases between. Germline V lookup: CDR1 KGHDR, CDR2 SFDVKD. The CDR3 has 15 amino acids. The CDR3 here is CATSDQGEVRDTQYF. The CDR3 coding sequence is TGTGCCACCAGTGATCAGGGAGAAGTTAGAGATACGCAGTATTTT.